The 2 T cell receptor beta chains presented below share a single source sample, sequenced in a study of T cell responses to AZD1222 COVID-19 vaccine (dated by TCRdb to about 2021). Library generation was performed with the immunoSEQ multiplex PCR assay. TCRdb retrieved this table from immuneACCESS and kept in-frame rearrangements only. Not all clones are present; in checked studies, unresolved V genes account for under half, and no reason is known for the remainder. The sample records more than 80,000 clones, 70% to 90% of which are singletons. The ten biggest clones cover roughly 3.1% of the sample. Per the publication, the time point label means: about 28 days (+/-7) after the second vaccine dose. The input for sequencing was peripheral blood, taken 28 days after the second AZD1222 dose. The origin of the receptors is an adult who received the AZD1222 COVID-19 vaccine.

This chain joins TRBV27 and TRBJ1-6, with D unresolved. Trimming left V 0 bases short and J 8 bases short, with 8 bases between. Germline lookup yields CDR1 MNHEY and CDR2 SMNVEV (reference sequence). The CDR3 covers 14 residues. CDR3 sequence (DNA): TGTGCCAGCAGTTTATCGATCCGGGATTCACCCCTCCACTTT. This gives the protein CASSLSIRDSPLHF.

The V gene is TRBV5-1, the J gene TRBJ1-2; D unclear. V shed 5 bases and J shed 0 bases, with 14 bases lying between them. The CDR3 covers 15 residues. Germline assignment: CDR1 SGHRS and CDR2 YFSETQ. The DNA for the CDR3 is TGCGCCAGCAGGACGGGCACCTTGACTAACTATGGCTACACCTTC. Amino acid sequence: CASRTGTLTNYGYTF.